The present entry profiles one T cell receptor (beta chain) with its context. Antigen unknown. Combining a sample-barcoded 5' primer with a J-beta primer mix, a second PCR ran for 7 to 11 cycles. TCRdb reprocessed the 5' RACE reads with MiXCR, giving one entry per CDR3 protein. The table records 910,000 or so distinct CDR3 sequences, just over 50% of them present only once. The CDR3 covers 11 residues. The J segment lost 7 bases and the V segment lost 5 bases, leaving 4 bases of the junction unmatched. Germline loops: CDR1 SQVTM, CDR2 ANQGSEA. These data belong to a study of blood T cells in healthy people across ages. In the study overall: About one barcoded TCR beta cDNA was captured per two T cells. Points from the study as a whole: Unknown donor CMV status possibly confounded expanded clonotype changes. Strong correlation was found linking TCR beta diversity to naive T cell percentage.

The origin of this receptor is a woman aged 55-69 years in good health. The chain couples TRBV29-1 to TRBJ1-1; 7 positions agree with TRBD1. What was sequenced was blood. The CDR3 loop reads CSVKGQCEAFF. CDR3 DNA: TGCAGCGTTAAGGGACAGTGTGAAGCTTTCTTT.